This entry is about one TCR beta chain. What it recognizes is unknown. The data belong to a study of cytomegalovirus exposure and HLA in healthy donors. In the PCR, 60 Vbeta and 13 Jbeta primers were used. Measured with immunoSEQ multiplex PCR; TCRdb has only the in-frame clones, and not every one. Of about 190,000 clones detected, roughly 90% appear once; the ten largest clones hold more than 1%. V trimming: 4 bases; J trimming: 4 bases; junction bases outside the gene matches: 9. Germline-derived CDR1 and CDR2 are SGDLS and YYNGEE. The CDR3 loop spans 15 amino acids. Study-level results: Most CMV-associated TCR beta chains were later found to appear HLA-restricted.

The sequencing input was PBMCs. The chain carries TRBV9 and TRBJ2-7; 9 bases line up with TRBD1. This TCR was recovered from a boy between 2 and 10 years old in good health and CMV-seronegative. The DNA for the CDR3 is TGTGCCAGCAGCTCCCACGGACAGGGGACGTACGAGCAGTACTTC. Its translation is CASSSHGQGTYEQYF.